One sample yielded the 7 T cell receptor beta chains listed below, sequenced in a study of cytotoxic CD8 clonotypes in ibrutinib-treated CLL. Sequenced by immunoSEQ multiplex PCR; TCRdb stores in-frame clones only, minus some. The sample gives tens of thousands of clones, more than 60% of which show up once; roughly 5.7% is in the top ten. Specimen: PBMCs, collected after 12 months of ibrutinib treatment. These receptors were taken from a human donor with chronic lymphocytic leukemia.

The chain combines TRBV5-1 with TRBJ1-3, with D tentatively TRBD1 (6 bases). Germline loops: CDR1 SGHRS, CDR2 YFSETQ. The CDR3 is 15 residues long. Trimming left V 1 base short and J 2 bases short, with 10 bases between. The CDR3 loop is CASSLRGAPGNTIYF. CDR3 bases: TGCGCCAGCAGCTTGAGGGGGGCGCCTGGAAACACCATATATTTT.

The chain employs TRBV11-2 and TRBJ1-6; D is uncertain. The CDR3 is made up of 13 amino acids. Per germline, CDR1 SGHAT and CDR2 FQNNGV. The V and J ends lost 1 base and 7 bases respectively, with 5 bases between them. CDR3 sequence: CASSLVRNSPLHF. In DNA, the CDR3 is TGTGCCAGCAGCTTAGTTCGCAATTCACCCCTCCACTTT.

This clone was counted a few times. The chain employs TRBV6-5 and TRBJ2-7; D remains unclear. The V end lost 3 bases, the J end lost 7 bases, and 13 bases lay between the germline ends. Germline V gene data show CDR1 as MNHEY and CDR2 as SVGAGI. The CDR3 loop spans 13 amino acids. As DNA, the CDR3 is TGTGCCAGCAGTTATGGGGTGGCGTCGGAGCAGTACTTC. It translates to CASSYGVASEQYF.

The chain carries TRBV7-8 and TRBJ2-5; D is tentatively TRBD1 or TRBD2 (5 bases each). The germline V gene encodes CDR1 SGHVS and CDR2 FQNEAQ. Between the trimmed V and J ends, which lost 7 bases and 4 bases, there was a span of 19 bases. CDR3 length: 15 residues. The CDR3 coding sequence is TGTGCCAGCATCAATTTAGAGGGGCCCGGAGAGACCCAGTACTTC. This sequence encodes CASINLEGPGETQYF.

The V gene is TRBV27, the J gene TRBJ1-2; 9 nucleotides align to TRBD1. Per germline, CDR1 MNHEY and CDR2 SMNVEV (reference sequence). Germline trimming cut 3 bases from V and 2 bases from J; bases unmatched to any gene: 10. The CDR3 totals 17 residues. The CDR3 DNA reads as TGTGCCAGCAGTTTGACCCCACAGGGGGCAAGAAACTATGGCTACACCTTC. This codes for CASSLTPQGARNYGYTF.

Here the CDR3 reads CASSVGIGTSYEQYF. The DNA of the CDR3 is TGTGCCAGCAGCGTAGGGATAGGAACCTCCTACGAGCAGTACTTC. This chain connects TRBV9 to TRBJ2-7; D is undetermined. This CDR3 is built from 15 residues. The V and J ends lost 0 bases and 0 bases respectively, with 10 bases between them. Germline V CDR1 and CDR2: SGDLS, YYNGEE.

This chain uses TRBV5-4 with TRBJ1-2; D not certain. Germline V gene lookup returns CDR1 SGHNT and CDR2 YYREEE (reference sequence). V dropped 4 bases and J dropped 2 bases, with 24 bases sitting between them. This CDR3 spans 18 amino acids. The CDR3 sequence: CASSQDLQTGVTNYGYTF. The CDR3 nucleotides read TGTGCCAGCAGCCAAGATCTTCAGACGGGAGTTACGAACTATGGCTACACCTTC.